Presented here are 20 T cell receptor beta chains from one specimen sequenced in a study of cytomegalovirus exposure and HLA in healthy donors. The PCR employed 60 Vbeta primers together with 13 Jbeta primers. Data came from immunoSEQ multiplex PCR; TCRdb stores just in-frame clones and leaves some out. The sample gives about 180,000 clones, around three quarters of which show up once; 1.5% to 2% is in the top ten. The sequenced material came from PBMCs. The receptors shown here come from a woman in her twenties or thirties in good health and CMV-seronegative.

The chain recombines TRBV4-1 with TRBJ2-1; 11 nucleotides agree with TRBD2. The CDR3 spans 15 residues. CDR1 and CDR2 (germline): MGHRA, YSYEKL. V was pared by 0 bases and J by 10 bases, with 5 bases of the junction left unmatched. CDR3 protein: CASSQEWTSGPEQFF. The CDR3 coding sequence is TGCGCCAGCAGCCAAGAGTGGACTAGCGGGCCCGAGCAGTTCTTC.

The chain is built from TRBV5-1 and TRBJ1-2; 9 bases map to TRBD1. The CDR3 has 17 residues. The ends lost 0 bases at V and 3 bases at J; junction bases unmatched: 9. CDR1 and CDR2 (germline): SGHRS, YFSETQ. The CDR3: CASSLAASRDRDYGYTF. The CDR3, as DNA: TGCGCCAGCAGCTTGGCCGCAAGCCGGGACAGGGACTATGGCTACACCTTC.

This rearrangement joins TRBV6-6 to TRBJ1-4; 7 positions match TRBD1. With V trimmed by 4 bases and J by 8 bases, 7 bases remained unmatched. The CDR3 is 14 residues long. Germline CDR1 MNHNY, CDR2 SVGAGI (reference sequence). The CDR3 protein is CASSSDRFGEKLFF. The CDR3, as DNA: TGTGCCAGCAGTTCGGACAGGTTCGGGGAAAAACTGTTTTTT.

This chain joins TRBV5-6 and TRBJ2-7; 12 bases map to TRBD1. The CDR3 has 13 residues. After removal of 4 bases from V and 9 bases from J, the junction contained 5 bases not matched to a gene. In germline, CDR1 is SGHDT, CDR2 YYEEEE. Written as DNA, the CDR3 is TGTGCCAGCAGCCTAGGGACAGGGGGCGGGCAGTACTTC. Translating gives CASSLGTGGGQYF.

The V call is TRBV5-1, the J call TRBJ2-3, with D perhaps TRBD2 (7 bases). The germline CDR1 and CDR2 sequences are SGHRS and YFSETQ. Trimming removed 4 bases from V and 1 base from J, with 13 bases in between. The CDR3 contains 15 residues. Written as DNA, the CDR3 is TGCGCCAGCAGCCGGGGGGCTTCCGGCACAGATACGCAGTATTTT. Translating gives CASSRGASGTDTQYF.

The chain combines TRBV7-2 with TRBJ2-3; TRBD2 matches at 9 bases. This CDR3 spans 17 amino acids. Germline V lookup: CDR1 SGHTA, CDR2 FQGNSA. V lost 2 bases to trimming and J lost 2 bases; unmatched junction nucleotides: 8. The CDR3 region has the DNA TGTGCCAGCAGCTTACTAACAGCGGGGGGCGTCACAGATACGCAGTATTTT. Translating gives CASSLLTAGGVTDTQYF.

The V gene is TRBV6-5, the J gene TRBJ1-1, with 9 bases that match TRBD1. The CDR3 runs to 14 residues. V trimming: 7 bases; J trimming: 11 bases; junction bases outside the gene matches: 14. Germline V gives CDR1 MNHEY, CDR2 SVGAGI. For the CDR3, the DNA is TGTGCCAGCATTGATACAGGGGGCCTCGGTGGGGCTTTCTTT. Translating it yields CASIDTGGLGGAFF.

This chain's CDR3 is CASSKGTGSFHEQYF. CDR3 sequence (DNA): TGTGCCAGCAGCAAGGGGACAGGTAGCTTCCACGAGCAGTACTTC. V and J are TRBV5-8 and TRBJ2-7; 8 bases fit TRBD1. V was clipped by 4 bases and J by 5 bases; unmatched bases: 11. Germline V gives CDR1 SGHTS, CDR2 YDEGEE. The CDR3 has 15 residues.

CDR3 coding DNA: TGTGCCAGCAGCCACCGGGACAGGGGGCGGGAAGGCTACACCTTC. Protein: CASSHRDRGREGYTF. This chain joins TRBV13 and TRBJ1-2; TRBD1 agrees at 12 bases. J lost 8 bases, V lost 5 bases, and 9 bases had no gene match. The CDR3 runs to 15 residues. Per germline, CDR1 PRHDT and CDR2 FYEKMQ (reference sequence).

This chain links TRBV5-6 with TRBJ2-5, with 10 nucleotides matching TRBD1. After removal of 2 bases from V and 3 bases from J, the junction contained 1 base not matched to a gene. This CDR3 region has 14 residues. The germline gives CDR1 SGHDT, CDR2 YYEEEE. The CDR3 protein is CASSFGQGEETQYF. The CDR3, as DNA: TGTGCCAGCAGCTTCGGACAGGGGGAAGAGACCCAGTACTTC.

The chain recombines TRBV11-2 with TRBJ1-1; TRBD1 is a possible D gene (5 bases). Deletions cut 0 bases from V and 0 bases from J, with 14 bases between. Germline-derived CDR1 and CDR2 are SGHAT and FQNNGV. CDR3 size: 17 residues. The CDR3 reads CASSLDRTPPMNTEAFF. CDR3 nucleotide sequence: TGTGCCAGCAGCTTAGATAGGACACCCCCGATGAACACTGAAGCTTTCTTT.

The chain links TRBV9 to TRBJ1-5; no firm D call. The CDR3 is 14 amino acids. The germline gives CDR1 SGDLS, CDR2 YYNGEE. V lost 5 bases and J 0 bases, leaving 9 bases between the germline ends. CDR3 region: CASSRSDSNQPQHF. For the CDR3, the DNA is TGTGCCAGCAGTCGTTCAGATAGCAATCAGCCCCAGCATTTT.

The chain carries TRBV5-6 and TRBJ2-3; no firm D call. V was cut by 4 bases and J by 1 base, with 10 bases left in between. Per germline, CDR1 SGHDT and CDR2 YYEEEE. This CDR3 is built from 14 residues. In DNA form, the CDR3 reads TGTGCCAGCAGCAAAGACACCCGCACAGATACGCAGTATTTT. Translating gives CASSKDTRTDTQYF.

The chain has TRBV5-4 and TRBJ2-7, with 9 bases lining up with TRBD1. CDR1 is SGHNT and CDR2 is YYREEE in the germline V gene (reference sequence). The CDR3 loop spans 15 amino acids. Trimming took 3 bases from V and 0 from J; bases not matched to a gene: 4. CDR3 region: CASSWGTGSSYEQYF. CDR3 in DNA: TGTGCCAGCAGCTGGGGGACAGGGAGCTCCTACGAGCAGTACTTC. The full variable domain, in which reference TRBV5-4 and TRBJ2-7 provide the parts outside the CDR3, is ETGVTQSPTHLIKTRGQQVTLRCSSQSGHNTVSWYQQALGQGPQFIFQYYREEENGRGNFPPRFSGLQFPNYSSELNVNALELDDSALYLCASSWGTGSSYEQYFGPGTRLTVT.

In DNA, the CDR3 is TGTGCCAGCAGTTTCCACGGGACAAACAGTAACTATGGCTACACCTTC. Translating it yields CASSFHGTNSNYGYTF. J is TRBJ1-2 and V is TRBV27; a possible D gene is TRBD1 (6 bases). The germline V and J ends were trimmed by 3 bases and 1 base, with 15 bases remaining between them. CDR3 length equals 16 residues. The V gene's germline CDR1 is MNHEY and CDR2 SMNVEV (reference sequence).

As concerns this clone: A read error may account for a junction end that differs from germline. This rearrangement joins TRBV7-7 to TRBJ2-2; D is uncertain. Per the germline V gene, CDR1 is SSHAT and CDR2 is FNYEAQ (reference sequence). The CDR3 is 15 amino acids. CDR3 in amino acids: CASRRHPANTGELFF. DNA for the CDR3: TGTGCTAGCAGAAGACACCCAGCTAACACCGGGGAGCTGTTTTTT.

This clone has just one count. The chain carries TRBV7-2 and TRBJ2-7; no clear D gene. CDR1 is SGHTA and CDR2 is FQGNSA in the germline V gene. With 1 base removed from V and 0 bases from J, the gap between germline ends came to 10 bases. CDR3 length: 15 residues. The CDR3 sequence is CASSLGRLSSYEQYF. The CDR3 nucleotides are TGTGCCAGCAGCTTAGGCAGATTAAGCTCCTACGAGCAGTACTTC.

This sequence joins TRBV7-6 and TRBJ2-7; possibly TRBD2 for D (6 bases). V was clipped by 5 bases and J by 3 bases, with 17 bases between them. The CDR3 covers 15 residues. Germline V lookup: CDR1 SGHVS, CDR2 FNYEAQ. DNA of the CDR3: TGTGCCAGCAGCGCCGGTGGGGGACTCATCTACGAGCAGTACTTC. It codes for CASSAGGGLIYEQYF.

This clone showed up just a few times. J is TRBJ1-1 and V is TRBV5-1; 8 bases agree with TRBD1. The CDR3 sequence is 14 residues long. Trimming took 0 bases from V and 6 from J; bases not matched to a gene: 4. The germline CDR1 and CDR2 sequences are SGHRS and YFSETQ. The CDR3: CASSLGQGIAEAFF. CDR3 coding DNA: TGCGCCAGCAGCTTGGGACAGGGGATCGCTGAAGCTTTCTTT.

The CDR3 loop is CASSLRDSDNEKLFF. DNA for the CDR3: TGCGCCAGCAGCCTACGGGACTCCGATAATGAAAAACTGTTTTTT. The V call is TRBV4-1, the J call TRBJ1-4, with a weak D call TRBD1 (5 bases). The V end lost 4 bases, the J end lost 4 bases, and 13 bases lay between the germline ends. From germline, CDR1 is MGHRA and CDR2 YSYEKL. The CDR3 consists of 15 residues.